This is a list of T cell receptor beta chains from one sample in a study of spatial heterogeneity in lung cancer. TCRdb reprocessed the 5' RACE reads via MiXCR and lists one record per CDR3 protein. Of about 38,000 distinct CDR3 sequences listed, roughly 5.6% are singletons. Sequenced here: PBMCs, sampled at surgery. The receptor source for this set is a female donor with early-stage non-small cell lung cancer. CDR3s include the opening cysteine and the closing phenylalanine or tryptophan. A D gene is named only where the DNA matches it firmly. Clone size appears in some rows only: once, few, many, or a class for an expanded clone.

D gene	V gene	J gene	clone size	CDR3 protein	CDR3 DNA
NA	TRBV7-2	TRBJ2-3	few	CASRLTRASTDTQYF	TGTGCCAGCAGACTTACCAGAGCTAGCACAGATACGCAGTATTTT
NA	TRBV2	TRBJ1-1	NA	CASRDTNTEAFF	TGTGCCAGCCGGGACACGAACACTGAAGCTTTCTTT
NA	TRBV12-3/TRBV12-4	TRBJ1-2	NA	CASSFGQSYGYTF	TGTGCCAGCAGTTTCGGGCAGTCATATGGCTACACCTTC
TRBD1	TRBV27	TRBJ2-7	many	CASSLPDRVYEQYF	TGTGCCAGCAGTTTACCCGACAGGGTTTACGAGCAGTACTTC
NA	TRBV4-3	TRBJ2-3	NA	CASSQDPPSTGDTQYF	TGCGCCAGCAGCCAAGATCCCCCTTCGACGGGAGATACGCAGTATTTT
NA	TRBV23-1	TRBJ2-5	few	CASSQRAAHQETQYF	TGCGCCAGCAGTCAACGGGCAGCTCACCAAGAGACCCAGTACTTC
NA	TRBV2	TRBJ2-7	many	CASRPTALRYEQYF	TGTGCCAGCAGGCCGACAGCCCTCCGGTACGAGCAGTACTTC
NA	TRBV27	TRBJ1-2	many	CASSLYPDHYGYTF	TGTGCCAGCAGTTTATACCCAGACCACTATGGCTACACCTTC
NA	TRBV12-5	TRBJ1-1	many	CASGLVLDRRTSEAFF	TGTGCTAGTGGTTTGGTCCTGGATAGACGGACATCGGAAGCTTTCTTT
TRBD1	TRBV5-1	TRBJ2-3	few	CASSLGQGTQYF	TGCGCCAGCAGCCTGGGACAGGGTACGCAGTATTTT
NA	TRBV7-3	TRBJ2-6	many	CASRPPTSAGANVLTF	TGTGCCAGCAGGCCCCCGACGTCAGCTGGGGCCAACGTCCTGACTTTC
NA	TRBV11-2	TRBJ2-3	NA	CASSSAWSTDTQYF	TGTGCCAGCAGCTCGGCCTGGTCAACAGATACGCAGTATTTT
NA	TRBV20-1	TRBJ2-2	many	CSASGGPTGELFF	TGCAGTGCTAGCGGGGGCCCCACCGGGGAGCTGTTTTTT
TRBD1	TRBV14	TRBJ1-1	medium-sized	CASRTGQNTEAFF	TGTGCCAGCCGGACAGGCCAGAACACTGAAGCTTTCTTT
TRBD2	TRBV2	TRBJ2-3	few	CATRPLGLAGASTDTQYF	TGTGCCACCCGACCTCTTGGACTAGCGGGTGCCAGCACAGATACGCAGTATTTT
NA	TRBV19	TRBJ1-4	many	CASQRGASGEKLFF	TGTGCCAGCCAGCGTGGGGCGAGCGGAGAAAAACTGTTTTTT
NA	TRBV4-1	TRBJ1-6	few	CASSQYRDNSPLHF	TGCGCCAGCAGCCAATACAGGGACAATTCACCCCTCCACTTT
TRBD1	TRBV20-1	TRBJ2-7	many	CSAVGQGVIYEQYF	TGCAGTGCGGTGGGACAGGGGGTCATCTACGAGCAGTACTTC
NA	TRBV24-1	TRBJ2-6	few	CATSEPNAGIGANVLTF	TGTGCCACCAGTGAACCAAATGCAGGGATTGGGGCCAACGTCCTGACTTTC
NA	TRBV20-1	TRBJ2-7	NA	CSAQKVTNTYEQYF	TGCAGTGCTCAGAAGGTGACCAACACCTACGAGCAGTACTTC
TRBD1	TRBV7-2	TRBJ1-3	many	CASSFSQGSSGNTIYF	TGTGCCAGCAGCTTCTCACAGGGGAGCTCTGGAAACACCATATATTTT
TRBD1	TRBV10-3	TRBJ2-7	many	CAISRDRGMYEQYF	TGTGCCATCAGCCGGGACAGGGGGATGTACGAGCAGTACTTC
NA	TRBV5-1	TRBJ1-1	few	CASSLSGFGTEAFF	TGCGCCAGCAGCTTGAGCGGTTTTGGCACTGAAGCTTTCTTT
NA	TRBV29-1	TRBJ1-1	many	CSVERGADTEAFF	TGCAGCGTTGAACGGGGGGCGGACACTGAAGCTTTCTTT
NA	TRBV9	TRBJ1-1	many	CASSVAAGRNTEAFF	TGTGCCAGCAGCGTAGCGGCAGGGCGGAACACTGAAGCTTTCTTT
NA	TRBV23-1	TRBJ2-4	many	CASSHSRAKNIQYF	TGCGCCAGCAGTCACAGTCGAGCCAAAAACATTCAGTACTTC
TRBD1	TRBV2	TRBJ2-1	many	CASSDQQGGYNEQFF	TGTGCCAGCAGTGATCAACAGGGGGGCTACAATGAGCAGTTCTTC
NA	TRBV5-1	TRBJ2-2	many	CASSAGPYTGELFF	TGCGCCAGCAGCGCCGGGCCGTACACCGGGGAGCTGTTTTTT
TRBD1	TRBV3-1	TRBJ1-4	many	CASSLARDRGNGNEKLFF	TGTGCCAGCAGTCTCGCCCGGGACAGGGGAAATGGTAATGAAAAACTGTTTTTT
TRBD1	TRBV20-1	TRBJ1-4	NA	CSARDPGTANEKLFF	TGCAGTGCTAGAGATCCGGGGACAGCGAATGAAAAACTGTTTTTT
NA	TRBV7-9	TRBJ2-7	NA	CASSLGRGVEQYF	TGTGCCAGCAGCTTAGGTAGGGGGGTCGAGCAGTACTTC
NA	TRBV4-1	TRBJ2-1	few	CASSQVGKGSNNEQFF	TGCGCCAGCAGCCAAGTGGGGAAGGGGTCAAACAATGAGCAGTTCTTC
NA	TRBV4-1	TRBJ2-2	many	CASRIEAYANTGELFF	TGCGCCAGCAGAATAGAAGCTTACGCGAACACCGGGGAGCTGTTTTTT
TRBD1	TRBV7-3	TRBJ1-2	few	CASSLSTGVDGYTF	TGTGCCAGCAGCCTCTCGACAGGGGTCGATGGCTACACCTTC
NA	TRBV3-1	TRBJ2-3	many	CASSQEGRPRDTQYF	TGTGCCAGCAGCCAAGAGGGGAGGCCCAGGGATACGCAGTATTTT
NA	TRBV6-5	TRBJ2-5	many	CASSPIAGTGVAQYF	TGTGCCAGCAGCCCGATTGCCGGTACGGGGGTGGCCCAGTACTTC